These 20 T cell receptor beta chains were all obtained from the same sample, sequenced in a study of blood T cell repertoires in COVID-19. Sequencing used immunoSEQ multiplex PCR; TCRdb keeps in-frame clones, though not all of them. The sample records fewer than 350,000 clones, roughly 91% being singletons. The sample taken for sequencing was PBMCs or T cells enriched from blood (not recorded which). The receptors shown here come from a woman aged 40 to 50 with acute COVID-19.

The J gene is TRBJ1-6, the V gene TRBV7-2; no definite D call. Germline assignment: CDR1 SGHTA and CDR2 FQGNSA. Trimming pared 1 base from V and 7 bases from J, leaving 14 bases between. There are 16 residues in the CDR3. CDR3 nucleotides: TGTGCCAGCAGCTTAGGCTCCCGTAGGAGAAATTCACCCCTCCACTTT. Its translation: CASSLGSRRRNSPLHF. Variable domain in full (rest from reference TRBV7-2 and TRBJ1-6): GAGVSQSPSNKVTEKGKDVELRCDPISGHTALYWYRQSLGQGLEFLIYFQGNSAPDKSGLPSDRFSAERTGGSVSTLTIQRTQQEDSAVYLCASSLGSRRRNSPLHFGNGTRLTVT.

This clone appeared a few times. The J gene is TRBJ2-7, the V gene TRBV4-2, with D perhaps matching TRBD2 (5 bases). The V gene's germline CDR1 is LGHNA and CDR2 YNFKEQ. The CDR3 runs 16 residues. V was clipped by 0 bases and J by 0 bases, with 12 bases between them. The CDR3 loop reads CASSQDATRSSYEQYF. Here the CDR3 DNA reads TGTGCCAGCAGCCAAGATGCAACTAGGAGCTCCTACGAGCAGTACTTC.

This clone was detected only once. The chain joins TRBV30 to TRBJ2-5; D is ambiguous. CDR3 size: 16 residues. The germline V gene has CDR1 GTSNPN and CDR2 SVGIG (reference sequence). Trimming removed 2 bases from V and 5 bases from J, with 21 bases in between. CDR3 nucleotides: TGTGCCTGGAGTTTAACATCGCATCCCTCGAAGGAGACCCAGTACTTC. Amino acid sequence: CAWSLTSHPSKETQYF.

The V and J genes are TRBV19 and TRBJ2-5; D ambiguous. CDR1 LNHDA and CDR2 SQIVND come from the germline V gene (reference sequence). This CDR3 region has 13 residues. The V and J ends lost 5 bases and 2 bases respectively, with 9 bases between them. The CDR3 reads CASSATYQETQYF. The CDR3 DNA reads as TGTGCCAGTAGTGCGACATATCAAGAGACCCAGTACTTC. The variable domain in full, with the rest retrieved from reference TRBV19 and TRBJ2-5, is DGGITQSPKYLFRKEGQNVTLSCEQNLNHDAMYWYRQDPGQGLRLIYYSQIVNDFQKGDIAEGYSVSREKKESFPLTVTSAQKNPTAFYLCASSATYQETQYFGPGTRLLVL.

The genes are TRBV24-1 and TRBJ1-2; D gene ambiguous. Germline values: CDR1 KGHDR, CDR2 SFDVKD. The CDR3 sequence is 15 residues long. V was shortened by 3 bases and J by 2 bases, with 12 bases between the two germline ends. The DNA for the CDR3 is TGTGCCACCAGTGATCCCAAGGCAGGAAACTATGGCTACACCTTC. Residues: CATSDPKAGNYGYTF.

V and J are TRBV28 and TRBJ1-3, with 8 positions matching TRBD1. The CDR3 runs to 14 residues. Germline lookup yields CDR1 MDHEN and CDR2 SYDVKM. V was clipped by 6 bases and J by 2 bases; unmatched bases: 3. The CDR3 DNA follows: TGTGCCAGCAGCACAGGGGGGACTGGAAACACCATATATTTT. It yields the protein CASSTGGTGNTIYF.

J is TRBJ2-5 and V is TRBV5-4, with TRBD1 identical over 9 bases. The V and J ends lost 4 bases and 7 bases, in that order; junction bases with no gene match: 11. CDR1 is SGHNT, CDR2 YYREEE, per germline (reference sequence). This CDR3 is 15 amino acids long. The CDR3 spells CASSRGQGIAATQYF. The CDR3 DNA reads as TGTGCCAGCAGCCGGGGACAGGGCATCGCCGCGACCCAGTACTTC.

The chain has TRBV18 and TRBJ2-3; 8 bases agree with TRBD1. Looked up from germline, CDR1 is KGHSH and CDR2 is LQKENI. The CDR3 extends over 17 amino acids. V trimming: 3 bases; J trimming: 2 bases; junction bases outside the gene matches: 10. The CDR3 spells CASSPQAMTGVTDTQYF. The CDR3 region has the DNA TGTGCCAGCTCACCCCAAGCCATGACAGGGGTCACAGATACGCAGTATTTT. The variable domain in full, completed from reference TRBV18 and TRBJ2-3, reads NAGVMQNPRHLVRRRGQEARLRCSPMKGHSHVYWYRQLPEEGLKFMVYLQKENIIDESGMPKERFSAEFPKEGPSILRIQQVVRGDSAAYFCASSPQAMTGVTDTQYFGPGTRLTVL.

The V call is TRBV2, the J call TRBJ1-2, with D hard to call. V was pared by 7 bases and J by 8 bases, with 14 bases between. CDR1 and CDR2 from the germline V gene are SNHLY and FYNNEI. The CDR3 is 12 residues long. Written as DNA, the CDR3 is TGTGCCAGCAATCAGGCCCAATGGGGCTACACCTTC. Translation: CASNQAQWGYTF.

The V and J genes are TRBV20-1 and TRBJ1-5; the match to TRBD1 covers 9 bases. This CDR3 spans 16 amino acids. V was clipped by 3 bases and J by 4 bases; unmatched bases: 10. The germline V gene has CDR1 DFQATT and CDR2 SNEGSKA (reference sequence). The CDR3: CSASLQGAPDNQPQHF. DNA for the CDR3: TGCAGTGCTAGTTTACAGGGGGCCCCGGATAATCAGCCCCAGCATTTT.

CDR3 nucleotides: TGTGCCAGTAGTAGGGTACAGGGTGCGGTCACAGATACGCAGTATTTT. The encoded protein is CASSRVQGAVTDTQYF. The chain is built from TRBV19 and TRBJ2-3, with a tentative D call TRBD1 (6 bases). There are 16 residues in the CDR3. Germline V gene data show CDR1 as LNHDA and CDR2 as SQIVND (reference sequence). The V end was cut by 4 bases, the J end by 2 bases, with 16 bases between.

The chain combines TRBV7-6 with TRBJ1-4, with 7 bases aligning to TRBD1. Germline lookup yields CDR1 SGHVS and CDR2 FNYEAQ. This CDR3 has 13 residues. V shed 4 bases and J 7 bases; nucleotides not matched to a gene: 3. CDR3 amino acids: CASSSGGFEKLFF. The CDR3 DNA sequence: TGTGCCAGCAGCTCAGGGGGTTTTGAAAAACTGTTTTTT. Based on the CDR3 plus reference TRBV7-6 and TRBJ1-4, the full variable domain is GAGVSQSPRYKVTKRGQDVALRCDPISGHVSLYWYRQALGQGPEFLTYFNYEAQQDKSGLPNDRFSAERPEGSISTLTIQRTEQRDSAMYRCASSSGGFEKLFFGSGTQLSVL.

Here the CDR3 DNA reads TGTGCCAGCAGCTCAGGGGCATTAGGATCCTACGAGCAGTACTTC. Protein product: CASSSGALGSYEQYF. The genes are TRBV6-5 and TRBJ2-7, with a possible D match to TRBD1 (6 bases). The V end lost 6 bases, the J end lost 1 base, and 16 bases lay between the germline ends. Per germline, CDR1 MNHEY and CDR2 SVGAGI. This CDR3 region has 15 residues.

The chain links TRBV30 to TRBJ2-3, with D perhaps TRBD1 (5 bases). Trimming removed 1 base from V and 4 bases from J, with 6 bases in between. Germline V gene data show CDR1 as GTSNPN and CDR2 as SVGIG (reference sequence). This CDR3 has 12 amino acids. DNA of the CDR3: TGTGCCTGGAGTGGGGGCGCAGATACGCAGTATTTT. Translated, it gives CAWSGGADTQYF.

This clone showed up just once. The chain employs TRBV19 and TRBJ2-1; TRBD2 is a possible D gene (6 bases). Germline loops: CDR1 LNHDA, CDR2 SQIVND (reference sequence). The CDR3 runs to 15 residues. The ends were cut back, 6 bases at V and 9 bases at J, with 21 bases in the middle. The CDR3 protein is CASRNDGTSTREQFF. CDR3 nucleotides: TGTGCCAGTAGGAACGACGGGACTTCCACCCGTGAGCAGTTCTTC.

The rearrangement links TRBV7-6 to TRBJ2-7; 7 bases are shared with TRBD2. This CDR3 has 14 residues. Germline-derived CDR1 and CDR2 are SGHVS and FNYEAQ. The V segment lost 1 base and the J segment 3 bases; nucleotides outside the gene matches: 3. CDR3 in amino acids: CASSLERGNYEQYF. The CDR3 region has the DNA TGTGCCAGCAGCTTAGAGCGGGGCAACTACGAGCAGTACTTC.

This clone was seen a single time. DNA for the CDR3: TGTGCCAGCAGTTCCACAGGGTTTGATAAGGAGACCCAGTACTTC. It translates to CASSSTGFDKETQYF. The chain carries TRBV6-5 and TRBJ2-5, with a possible D match to TRBD1 (6 bases). The V end lost 4 bases, the J end lost 5 bases, and 17 bases lay between the germline ends. The CDR3 length is 15 residues. Germline CDR1 MNHEY, CDR2 SVGAGI.

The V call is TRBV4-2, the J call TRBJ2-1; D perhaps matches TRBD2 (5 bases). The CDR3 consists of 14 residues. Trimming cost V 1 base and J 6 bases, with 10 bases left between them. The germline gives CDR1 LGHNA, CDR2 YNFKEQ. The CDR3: CASSQGERFNEQFF. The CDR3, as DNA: TGTGCCAGCAGCCAAGGGGAGCGTTTCAATGAGCAGTTCTTC.

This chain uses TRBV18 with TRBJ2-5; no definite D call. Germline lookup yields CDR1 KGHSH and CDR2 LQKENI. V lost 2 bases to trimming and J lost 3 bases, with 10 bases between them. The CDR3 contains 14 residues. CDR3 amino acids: CASSPRQVEETQYF. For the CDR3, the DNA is TGTGCCAGCTCACCAAGGCAGGTTGAAGAGACCCAGTACTTC.

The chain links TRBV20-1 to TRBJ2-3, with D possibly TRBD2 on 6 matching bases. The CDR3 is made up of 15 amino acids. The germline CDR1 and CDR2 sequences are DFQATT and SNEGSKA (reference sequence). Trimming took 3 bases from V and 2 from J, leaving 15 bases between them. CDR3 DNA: TGCAGTGCTAGTGGGGCTAGCGCCTTCACAGATACGCAGTATTTT. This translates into CSASGASAFTDTQYF.